The TCR beta chain described here comes from a study of early T cells in non-severe SARS-CoV-2 infection. Study at large: Chains were unpaired, as sequencing was done on bulk RNA from unsorted whole blood.

The TCR library protocol was used to attach unique molecular identifiers. These identifiers were attached to individual cDNA molecules. TCRdb processed the 5' RACE reads anew with MiXCR; each CDR3 protein has one entry. Among more than 20,000 distinct CDR3 sequences listed, less than 7% were seen once. CDR1 and CDR2 (germline): SNHLY, FYNNEI. V shed 6 bases, J shed 6 bases, and the junction held 2 bases outside the gene matches. There are 12 residues in the CDR3. This clonotype was seen a handful of times. The gene calls are TRBV2 and TRBJ2-1; 7 bases match TRBD2. Sample: whole blood. The receptor comes from an adult who was a healthcare worker with PCR-confirmed SARS-CoV-2 infection or an uninfected control (not recorded which). In DNA, the CDR3 is TGTGCCAGCAGAACGGGGGGCAATGAGCAGTTCTTC. Its protein product is CASRTGGNEQFF.